This note documents a single T cell receptor (beta chain) sequence. These data originate in a study of T cell responses to AZD1222 COVID-19 vaccine. V dropped 6 bases and J dropped 8 bases, with 13 bases sitting between them. Germline CDR1 reads MNHEY; CDR2 reads SVGAGI. There are 12 residues in the CDR3. Sequenced by immunoSEQ multiplex PCR; TCRdb stores in-frame clones only, minus some. The data show around 110,000 clones, approximately 86% seen once. V and J are TRBV6-5 and TRBJ1-2; D not resolved. The starting material was peripheral blood, obtained on day 0 of AZD1222 vaccination. The sequence was collected from an adult in good health. The DNA of the CDR3 is TGTGCCAGCAGCCCCATAGCAGGAGGCTACACCTTC. It specifies CASSPIAGGYTF.